Presented here are 13 T cell receptor beta chains from one specimen sequenced in a study of shared clonotypes between healthy human individuals. Measured with immunoSEQ multiplex PCR; TCRdb has only the in-frame clones, and not every one. This sample carries approximately 640,000 clones, 80% to 95% of them seen once, and the ten largest clones take 34%. Material for sequencing was memory CD8+ T cells from PBMCs. Subset in this sample: CD45RO+ cells pooled with CCR7-negative TemRA cells. These TCRs come from a man aged 18-30 years in good health. Some clones in this sample may be carry-over from other donors' samples.

The chain carries TRBV4-1 and TRBJ2-5, with 9 bases that match TRBD2. V lost 3 bases and J lost 1; bases outside the gene matches: 15. Germline V gives CDR1 MGHRA, CDR2 YSYEKL. This CDR3 is built from 19 residues. The CDR3 spells CASSHHLTSLAGVQETQYF. The CDR3 nucleotides are TGCGCCAGCAGCCATCACCTTACTTCATTAGCGGGAGTCCAAGAGACCCAGTACTTC.

A few counts support this clone. This rearrangement joins TRBV4-1 to TRBJ1-1; unclear D gene. V was cut by 5 bases and J by 0 bases, with 7 bases left in between. CDR1 and CDR2 from the germline V gene are MGHRA and YSYEKL. CDR3 size: 13 residues. CDR3 DNA: TGCGCCAGCAGCTGGCTGATGAACACTGAAGCTTTCTTT. This gives the protein CASSWLMNTEAFF.

The chain recombines TRBV4-1 with TRBJ2-1, with TRBD2 identical over 8 bases. V shed 0 bases, J shed 9 bases, and the junction held 16 bases outside the gene matches. This CDR3 has 18 residues. The germline gives CDR1 MGHRA, CDR2 YSYEKL. This chain's CDR3 is CASSQDPPGLVFLREQFF. In DNA, the CDR3 is TGCGCCAGCAGCCAAGATCCCCCGGGACTAGTTTTTCTCCGTGAGCAGTTCTTC.

This chain uses TRBV6-1 with TRBJ2-7, with D perhaps TRBD2 (5 bases). CDR3 length: 15 amino acids. V was cut by 0 bases and J by 3 bases, with 12 bases left in between. Germline CDR1 MNHNS, CDR2 SASEGT. CDR3 coding DNA: TGTGCCAGCAGTGAAGCGCGGGTAGCACTCTACGAGCAGTACTTC. This codes for CASSEARVALYEQYF.

V and J are TRBV6-5 and TRBJ2-1; a weak D match, TRBD2 (5 bases). Trimming removed 0 bases from V and 4 bases from J, with 7 bases in between. Germline CDR1 and CDR2: MNHEY and SVGAGI. This CDR3 region has 14 residues. As DNA, the CDR3 is TGTGCCAGCAGTTACTCGCGGGTGTACAATGAGCAGTTCTTC. Encoded protein: CASSYSRVYNEQFF.

In its sample, this clone was seen once. The chain employs TRBV27 and TRBJ2-1; D is perhaps TRBD2 (5 bases). Trimming took off 8 bases at V and 4 bases at J, with 12 bases between the two ends. The germline V gene has CDR1 MNHEY and CDR2 SMNVEV (reference sequence). The CDR3 is 13 residues long. This CDR3 is CASRDYQYNEQFF. CDR3 bases: TGTGCCAGCCGTGACTACCAATACAATGAGCAGTTCTTC.

Many counts were recorded for this clone. The rearrangement uses TRBV6-1 and TRBJ2-5, with TRBD2 identical over 8 bases. CDR3 length: 14 residues. CDR1 and CDR2 (germline): MNHNS, SASEGT. J gave up 2 bases and V 6 bases, and 5 bases lay outside the gene matches. The CDR3 sequence is CASSGLAAQETQYF. The CDR3 DNA reads TGTGCCAGCAGCGGACTAGCAGCACAAGAGACCCAGTACTTC.

This chain uses TRBV7-3 with TRBJ2-2; D is uncertain. The CDR3 is made up of 16 amino acids. V lost 4 bases, J lost 1 base, and 13 bases lay in between. CDR1 and CDR2 (germline): SGHTA, FQGTGA. In DNA form, the CDR3 reads TGTGCCAGCAGCTCAGTCAAGGCCGGGAACACCGGGGAGCTGTTTTTT. It translates to CASSSVKAGNTGELFF.

The rearrangement links TRBV28 to TRBJ2-1; 8 nucleotides align to TRBD2. The CDR3 is 15 amino acids. With V trimmed by 0 bases and J by 4 bases, 2 bases remained unmatched. Per the germline V gene, CDR1 is MDHEN and CDR2 is SYDVKM. CDR3 loop: CASSLWASGYNEQFF. CDR3 nucleotides: TGTGCCAGCAGTTTATGGGCTAGCGGGTACAATGAGCAGTTCTTC. Based on the CDR3 plus reference TRBV28 and TRBJ2-1, the full variable domain is DVKVTQSSRYLVKRTGEKVFLECVQDMDHENMFWYRQDPGLGLRLIYFSYDVKMKEKGDIPEGYSVSREKKERFSLILESASTNQTSMYLCASSLWASGYNEQFFGPGTRLTVL.

The chain uses TRBV27 and TRBJ1-5, with D possibly matching TRBD1 (6 bases). Looked up from germline, CDR1 is MNHEY and CDR2 is SMNVEV (reference sequence). The ends were cut back, 3 bases at V and 7 bases at J, with 13 bases in the middle. The CDR3 is 14 residues long. The DNA of the CDR3 is TGTGCCAGCAGTTTTGGCAGGGGAGCCCAGCCCCAGCATTTT. Protein sequence: CASSFGRGAQPQHF.

The rearrangement joins TRBV10-1 to TRBJ2-3; D uncertain. CDR1 and CDR2 from the germline V gene are WNHNN and SYGVQD (reference sequence). Between the trimmed V and J ends, which lost 3 bases and 5 bases, there was a span of 15 bases. There are 15 residues in the CDR3. CDR3 protein: CASSDEVVPRDTQYF. CDR3 in DNA: TGCGCCAGCAGTGATGAGGTGGTACCGAGAGATACGCAGTATTTT.

This clone was observed once. The J gene is TRBJ2-3, the V gene TRBV5-6; a weak D match, TRBD2 (6 bases). Trimming removed 1 base from V and 2 bases from J, with 11 bases in between. Germline-derived CDR1 and CDR2 are SGHDT and YYEEEE. CDR3 size: 15 residues. The CDR3 reads CASSLNQRVTDTQYF. CDR3 nucleotide sequence: TGTGCCAGCAGCTTGAACCAGCGGGTCACAGATACGCAGTATTTT.

The genes are TRBV15 and TRBJ2-5; D unresolved. The CDR3 extends over 18 amino acids. Germline V lookup: CDR1 LNHNV, CDR2 YYDKDF (reference sequence). V shed 0 bases and J shed 5 bases, with 22 bases lying between them. In DNA, the CDR3 is TGTGCCACCAGCAGAGATCGGGTGGCAAGGGAATCCGGGGAGACCCAGTACTTC. Translating it yields CATSRDRVARESGETQYF.